This is a list of T cell receptor beta chains from one sample in a study of cytomegalovirus exposure and HLA in healthy donors. Profiled with immunoSEQ multiplex PCR; TCRdb holds only in-frame clones, not every one. The sample shows 75,000 to 90,000 clones, roughly 80% of them seen only once. Sequencing was carried out using PBMCs. These TCRs come from a woman aged 40 to 49 in good health and CMV-seropositive. Each CDR3 is given with its conserved first and last residue. Each record gives: D gene, V gene, clone size, J gene, CDR3 DNA, CDR3 protein. A D gene is named only where the DNA matches it firmly. Clone sizes are given selectively: once, few, many, or a class where the clone is expanded.

TRBD1,TRBV6-6,-,TRBJ1-2,TGTGCCAGCAGTTCCCCACAGGGGGCAAACTATGGCTACACCTTC,CASSSPQGANYGYTF
TRBD2,TRBV5-4,-,TRBJ2-1,TGTGCCAGCCGCCAAGCGGGGAACAATGAGCAGTTCTTC,CASRQAGNNEQFF
-,TRBV6-5,few,TRBJ1-1,TGTGCCAGCAGTTCCCTATTTAACACTGAAGCTTTCTTT,CASSSLFNTEAFF
TRBD1,TRBV6-6,-,TRBJ1-1,TGTGCCAGCAGTTACGGCAGGGGGATCGCTGAAGCTTTCTTT,CASSYGRGIAEAFF
TRBD1,TRBV19,-,TRBJ2-5,TGTGCCAGTAGTTCTCGGACAGGGAACGTGGAGGAGACCCAGTACTTC,CASSSRTGNVEETQYF
-,TRBV28,-,TRBJ1-1,TGTGCCAGCACCCAACCCCCCGCGGAAGCTTTCTTT,CASTQPPAEAFF
-,TRBV7-8,-,TRBJ1-5,TGTGCCAGCAGCTTCGACAGGAATAGCAATCAGCCCCAGCATTTT,CASSFDRNSNQPQHF
TRBD1,TRBV2,-,TRBJ1-2,TGTGCCAGCCGTCTCCCCCGGACAGGGATCTATGGCTACACCTTC,CASRLPRTGIYGYTF
-,TRBV27,medium-sized,TRBJ1-1,TGTGCCAGCACCGGCACAGGGTCGAACACTGAAGCTTTCTTT,CASTGTGSNTEAFF
TRBD1,TRBV5-1,-,TRBJ1-5,TGCGCCAGCAGCCCCGGGACAGGGGGAGGGCTAAGCAATCAGCCCCAGCATTTT,CASSPGTGGGLSNQPQHF
TRBD1,TRBV29-1,-,TRBJ2-7,TGCAGCGTGAGGGACAGCTCGGAGTACTTC,CSVRDSSEYF
-,TRBV5-6,-,TRBJ1-4,TGTGCCAGCAGTCGGGGGAGTTCTCCTAATGAAAAACTGTTTTTT,CASSRGSSPNEKLFF
-,TRBV19,-,TRBJ1-4,TGTGCCAGTAGTAACAGCCGTTATGAAAAACTGTTTTTT,CASSNSRYEKLFF
-,TRBV28,once,TRBJ2-1,TGTGCCAGCAGTTTACCGGAGCGAGCTCAGTTCTTC,CASSLPERAQFF
-,TRBV21-1,-,TRBJ2-4,TGTGCCAGCAGCAAACTTCGGGAGGCAGAATTTAGCGGGAGGAGGGATAAAGCCAAAAACATTCAGTACTTC,CASSKLREAEFSGRRDKAKNIQYF
TRBD2,TRBV28,-,TRBJ2-3,TGTGCCAGCAGTTTAGTAGGGAGGGACCGTGGTACGCAGTATTTT,CASSLVGRDRGTQYF
-,TRBV30,-,TRBJ1-2,TGTGCCTCCAGGGGTGGCAGGGACTATGGCTACACCTTC,CASRGGRDYGYTF
-,TRBV30,-,TRBJ2-7,TGTGCCTGGAGTGTCGGAGGTCTGGATAAAAGGCAGTACTTC,CAWSVGGLDKRQYF
-,TRBV6-5,-,TRBJ1-2,TGTGCCAGCAGGAACCAGGGGATCGGAGATGGCTACACCTTC,CASRNQGIGDGYTF
-,TRBV4-1,-,TRBJ1-1,TGCGCCAGCAGCCAAGATCGCGGGCCCCGAACCGGCACTGAAGCTTTCTTT,CASSQDRGPRTGTEAFF
TRBD1,TRBV30,-,TRBJ2-2,TGTGCCTGGAGTTGGCCAGGGGGAATAGGGGGGGAGCTGTTTTTT,CAWSWPGGIGGELFF
TRBD1,TRBV5-1,-,TRBJ2-3,TGCGCCAGCAGCCCTGGGACAGGGGTAGGAGGCACAGATACGCAGTATTTT,CASSPGTGVGGTDTQYF
-,TRBV5-1,-,TRBJ1-4,TGCGCCAGCAGCTCTGATACTGTTAATGAAAAACTGTTTTTT,CASSSDTVNEKLFF
-,TRBV10-3,-,TRBJ2-1,TGTGCCATCAGTGATAGAGCGTATGAGCAGTTCTTC,CAISDRAYEQFF
-,TRBV5-1,-,TRBJ2-3,TGCGCCAGTGGGTACAGGGAAATTGGCACAGATACGCAGTATTTT,CASGYREIGTDTQYF
TRBD2,TRBV5-1,-,TRBJ2-7,TGCGCCAGCAGCTTGTACCTAGCGGGGGCGCAGTACTTC,CASSLYLAGAQYF
-,TRBV2,-,TRBJ1-2,TGTGCCAGCAGTGCAGGGGCCAACTATGGCTACACCTTC,CASSAGANYGYTF
TRBD1,TRBV25-1,-,TRBJ2-5,TGTGCCAGCAGCCAAACAGGGGTGCGGACCCAGTACTTC,CASSQTGVRTQYF
TRBD1,TRBV6-1,-,TRBJ1-5,TGTGCCAGCAGCAGGGGGCGAGGCAATCAGCCCCAGCATTTT,CASSRGRGNQPQHF
-,TRBV29-1,-,TRBJ2-7,TGCAGCGTTGCCGGGACTTCTACCTACGAGCAGTACTTC,CSVAGTSTYEQYF
TRBD1,TRBV28,-,TRBJ1-4,TGTGCCAGCAGGTTCACAGGGGGCCCTAATGAAAAACTGTTTTTT,CASRFTGGPNEKLFF